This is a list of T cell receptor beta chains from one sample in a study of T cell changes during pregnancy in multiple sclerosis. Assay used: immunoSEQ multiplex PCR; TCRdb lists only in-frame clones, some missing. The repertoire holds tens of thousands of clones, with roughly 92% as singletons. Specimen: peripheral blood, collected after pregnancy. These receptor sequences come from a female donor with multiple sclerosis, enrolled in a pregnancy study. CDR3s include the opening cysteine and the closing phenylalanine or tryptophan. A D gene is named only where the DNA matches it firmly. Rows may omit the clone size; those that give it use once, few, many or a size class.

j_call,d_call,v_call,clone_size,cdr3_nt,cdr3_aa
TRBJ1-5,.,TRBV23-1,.,TGCGCCAACGTGTGGAGGGGTGACAATCAGCCCCAGCATTTT,CANVWRGDNQPQHF
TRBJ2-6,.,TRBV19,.,TGTGCCAGCCGGAGCTCTGGGGCCAACGTCCTGACTTTC,CASRSSGANVLTF
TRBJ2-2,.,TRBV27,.,TGTGCCAGCAGTTTATTACAGGGTTGGACCGGGGAGCTGTTTTTT,CASSLLQGWTGELFF
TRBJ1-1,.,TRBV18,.,TGTGCCAGCTCACCACCGAGTCAGGGGAACACTGAAGCTTTCTTT,CASSPPSQGNTEAFF
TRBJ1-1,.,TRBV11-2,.,TGTGCCAGCAGCTTACGAGCCGCTGAGAACACTGAAGCTTTCTTT,CASSLRAAENTEAFF
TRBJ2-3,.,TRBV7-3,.,TGTGCCAGCAGCTTCAGGGAAGGGGATACGCAGTATTTT,CASSFREGDTQYF
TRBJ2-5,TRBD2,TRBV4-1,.,TGCGCCAGCAGCGCGGGACTAGCGGGCGGGGAGACCCAGTACTTC,CASSAGLAGGETQYF
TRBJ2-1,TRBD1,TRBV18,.,TGTGCCAGCTCACCGGGACAGAGAGACAATGAGCAGTTCTTC,CASSPGQRDNEQFF
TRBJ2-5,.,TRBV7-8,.,TGTGCCAGCAGCCCCTTTGGCAACTTCGGGGAGACCCAGTACTTC,CASSPFGNFGETQYF
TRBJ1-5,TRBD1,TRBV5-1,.,TGCGCCAGCAGCTTTACAGGGGCTGATGGGCAGCCCCAGCATTTT,CASSFTGADGQPQHF
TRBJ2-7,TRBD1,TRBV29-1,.,TGCAGCGCCGGGACAGAGTACGAGCAGTACTTC,CSAGTEYEQYF
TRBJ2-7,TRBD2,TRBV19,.,TGTGCCAGTAGTCGAGGACTAGGGGATTACGAGCAGTACTTC,CASSRGLGDYEQYF
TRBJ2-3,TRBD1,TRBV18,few,TGTGCCAGCTCAAGAAAGGGTCGAGGGACAGGGGACACAGATACGCAGTATTTT,CASSRKGRGTGDTDTQYF
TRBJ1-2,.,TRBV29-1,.,TGCAGCGTTGAAAATAGGGAGGGAATGTTAACCTATGGCTACACCTTC,CSVENREGMLTYGYTF
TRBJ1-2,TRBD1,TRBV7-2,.,TGTGCCAGCGTCAAGCCAGGGGGCCGGGGCTACACCTTC,CASVKPGGRGYTF
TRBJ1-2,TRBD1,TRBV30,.,TGTGCCTGGGAACAGGGGGCGCGGCGCTACACCTTC,CAWEQGARRYTF
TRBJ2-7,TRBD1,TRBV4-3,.,TGCGCCAGCAGCCAAGATCGAGGGGGCATATACGAGCAGTACTTC,CASSQDRGGIYEQYF
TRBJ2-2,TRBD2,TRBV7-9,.,TGTGCCAGCAGCCCCAGGTCGGGGGGTGACACCGGGGAGCTGTTTTTT,CASSPRSGGDTGELFF
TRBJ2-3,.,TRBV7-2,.,TGTGCCAGCAGCTTAGCGCAGGAAGATACGCAGTATTTT,CASSLAQEDTQYF
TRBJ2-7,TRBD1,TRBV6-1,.,TGTGCCAGCAGGATGCGTTTAGGGACAGCCTACGAGCAGTACTTC,CASRMRLGTAYEQYF
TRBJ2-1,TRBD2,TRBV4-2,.,TGTGCCAGCAGCCTATCAACTAGCGGGGGGGCCTGGTACAATGAGCAGTTCTTC,CASSLSTSGGAWYNEQFF
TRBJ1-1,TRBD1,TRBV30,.,TGTGCCTGGAGTGTGAGGGGGCATAGGACTGAAGCTTTCTTT,CAWSVRGHRTEAFF
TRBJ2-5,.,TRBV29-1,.,TGCAGCGTTGGGGCGGCGGGGAAAGAGACCCAGTACTTC,CSVGAAGKETQYF
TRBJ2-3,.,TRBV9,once,TGTGCCAGCAGCCTACAGGAGTATAAGGCAGATACGCAGTATTTT,CASSLQEYKADTQYF
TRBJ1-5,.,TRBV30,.,TGTGCCTGGAGTGTCGTCGAGACATCCCAGCATTTT,CAWSVVETSQHF
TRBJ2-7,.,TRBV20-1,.,TGCAGTGCCCCCTCGGTCGGCGAGCAGTACTTC,CSAPSVGEQYF
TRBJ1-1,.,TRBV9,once,TGTGCCAGCAGCGGGCCGTTCTTGAACACTGAAGCTTTCTTT,CASSGPFLNTEAFF
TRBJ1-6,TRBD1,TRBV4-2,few,TGTGCCAGCAGCCAGGAAGGGACAGTTGCTTCACCCCTCCACTTT,CASSQEGTVASPLHF